The clone carrying this T cell receptor (beta chain) was picked up many times. The antigen remains unidentified. Trimming stripped 2 bases from V and 2 bases from J, with 15 bases between. The CDR3 is made up of 16 amino acids. CDR1 SGHRS and CDR2 YFSETQ come from the germline V gene. Quantitative barcoded 5'-RACE was used to prepare TCR beta libraries. One entry per CDR3 protein results from TCRdb running MiXCR on the 5' RACE reads. The sample carries over 95,000 distinct CDR3 sequences, almost 8.5% recorded once. The sample belongs to a study of CD8 T cells in ankylosing spondylitis. Study outcomes and limitations: CD8+ cells made up the disease-linked clones, which were relatively rare in peripheral blood. In ankylosing spondylitis blood, a motif of eight highly homologous TCR beta variants appeared characteristic.

The origin of this receptor is a male donor with ankylosing spondylitis or in good health (not recorded which). The sequenced material came from blood, either unsorted or a sorted T cell fraction (not recorded which). The chain combines TRBV5-1 with TRBJ2-3; D gene ambiguous. CDR3 nucleotide sequence: TGCGCCAGCAGCTTAACAGCTTCGAGGATCACAGATACGCAGTATTTT. Amino acid sequence: CASSLTASRITDTQYF.